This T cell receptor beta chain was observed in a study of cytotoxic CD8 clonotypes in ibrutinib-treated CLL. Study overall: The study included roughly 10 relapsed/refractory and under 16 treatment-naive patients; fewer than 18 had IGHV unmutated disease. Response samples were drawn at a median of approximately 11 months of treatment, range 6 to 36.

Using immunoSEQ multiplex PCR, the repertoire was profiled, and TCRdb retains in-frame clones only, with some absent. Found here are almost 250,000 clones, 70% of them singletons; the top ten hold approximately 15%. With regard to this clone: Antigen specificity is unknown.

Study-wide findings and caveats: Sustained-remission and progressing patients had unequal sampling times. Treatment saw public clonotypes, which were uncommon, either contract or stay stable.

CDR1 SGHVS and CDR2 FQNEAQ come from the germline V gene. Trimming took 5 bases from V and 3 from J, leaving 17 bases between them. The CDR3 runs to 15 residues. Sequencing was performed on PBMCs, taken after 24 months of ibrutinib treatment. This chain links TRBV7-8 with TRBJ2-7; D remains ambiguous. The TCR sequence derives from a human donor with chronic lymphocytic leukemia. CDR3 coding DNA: TGTGCCAGCAGCCTTGAGGACCAACCACGCTACGAGCAGTACTTC. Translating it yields CASSLEDQPRYEQYF.